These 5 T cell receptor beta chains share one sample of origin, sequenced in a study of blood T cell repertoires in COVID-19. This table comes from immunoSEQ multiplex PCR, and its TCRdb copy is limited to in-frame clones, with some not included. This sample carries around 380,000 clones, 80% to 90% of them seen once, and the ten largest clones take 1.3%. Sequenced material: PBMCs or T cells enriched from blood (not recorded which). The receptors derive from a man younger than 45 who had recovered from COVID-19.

The CDR3 here is CASSLAPTRDTQYF. The DNA of the CDR3 is TGTGCCAGCAGCTTAGCACCAACCAGGGATACGCAGTATTTT. The V and J genes are TRBV5-5 and TRBJ2-3; D gene uncertain. The CDR3 consists of 14 residues. Trimming pared 2 bases from V and 6 bases from J, leaving 13 bases between. From germline, CDR1 is SGHKS and CDR2 YYEKEE (reference sequence).

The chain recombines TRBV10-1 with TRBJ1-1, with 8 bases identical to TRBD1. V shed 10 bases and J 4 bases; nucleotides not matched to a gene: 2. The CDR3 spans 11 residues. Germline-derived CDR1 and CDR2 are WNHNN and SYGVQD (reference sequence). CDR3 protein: CATGGRTEAFF. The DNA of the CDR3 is TGCGCCACAGGGGGCCGCACTGAAGCTTTCTTT.

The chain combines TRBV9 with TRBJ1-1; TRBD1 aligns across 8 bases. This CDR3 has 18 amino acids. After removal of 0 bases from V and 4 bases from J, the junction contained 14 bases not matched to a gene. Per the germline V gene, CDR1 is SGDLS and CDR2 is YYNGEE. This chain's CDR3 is CASSVAYKDQGAATEAFF. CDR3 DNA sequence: TGTGCCAGCAGCGTAGCTTACAAGGACCAGGGGGCGGCCACTGAAGCTTTCTTT.

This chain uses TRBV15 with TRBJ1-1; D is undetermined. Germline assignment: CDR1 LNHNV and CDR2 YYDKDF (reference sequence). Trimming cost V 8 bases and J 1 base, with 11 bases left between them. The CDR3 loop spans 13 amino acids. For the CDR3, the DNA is TGTGCCACCTCGACCGCGGGGAACACTGAAGCTTTCTTT. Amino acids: CATSTAGNTEAFF. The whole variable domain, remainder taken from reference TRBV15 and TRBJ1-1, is DAMVIQNPRYQVTQFGKPVTLSCSQTLNHNVMYWYQQKSSQAPKLLFHYYDKDFNNEADTPDNFQSRRPNTSFCFLDIRSPGLGDTAMYLCATSTAGNTEAFFGQGTRLTVV.

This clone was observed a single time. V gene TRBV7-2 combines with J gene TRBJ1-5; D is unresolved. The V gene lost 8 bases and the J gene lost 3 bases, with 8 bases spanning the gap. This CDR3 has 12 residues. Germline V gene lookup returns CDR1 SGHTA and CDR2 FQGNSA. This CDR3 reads CASGGYNQPQHF. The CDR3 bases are TGTGCCAGCGGCGGCTACAATCAGCCCCAGCATTTT. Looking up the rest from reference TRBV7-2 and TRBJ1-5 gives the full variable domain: GAGVSQSPSNKVTEKGKDVELRCDPISGHTALYWYRQSLGQGLEFLIYFQGNSAPDKSGLPSDRFSAERTGGSVSTLTIQRTQQEDSAVYLCASGGYNQPQHFGDGTRLSIL.